Shown below are 26 T cell receptor beta chains from a single sample sequenced in a study of shared clonotypes between healthy human individuals. The method was immunoSEQ multiplex PCR; TCRdb's version includes in-frame clones alone and lacks a portion of them. The sample carries about 2.5 million clones, about 90% recorded once. The sequenced sample consisted of naive CD4+ T cells from PBMCs. Subset in this sample: CD45RA+ positively selected. The receptors originated from a man aged 18-30 years in good health. Some clones in this sample may be carry-over from other donors' samples.

The chain couples TRBV9 to TRBJ2-1; no firm D call. This CDR3 comprises 15 residues. V gave up 0 bases and J gave up 3 bases, with 10 bases separating them. In germline, CDR1 is SGDLS, CDR2 YYNGEE. The DNA for the CDR3 is TGTGCCAGCAGCGTAGCCCCTAGTATCTACAATGAGCAGTTCTTC. It encodes CASSVAPSIYNEQFF.

This chain links TRBV7-2 with TRBJ2-7; the D gene is possibly TRBD2 (6 bases). V lost 4 bases and J lost 2, with 12 bases in between. The CDR3 has 14 amino acids. Per the germline V gene, CDR1 is SGHTA and CDR2 is FQGNSA. This CDR3 reads CASSSVAGTYEQYF. The CDR3 DNA reads as TGTGCCAGCAGCTCCGTGGCGGGAACCTACGAGCAGTACTTC.

This chain uses TRBV28 with TRBJ2-5; 11 bases agree with TRBD2. This CDR3 has 15 residues. V gave up 1 base and J gave up 5 bases; unmatched junction bases: 3. The germline V gene has CDR1 MDHEN and CDR2 SYDVKM. In DNA, the CDR3 is TGTGCCAGCAGTTTATCGGTAGCGGGAGGGGAGACCCAGTACTTC. Residues: CASSLSVAGGETQYF.

The chain carries TRBV5-4 and TRBJ2-5; 9 nucleotides align to TRBD1. The CDR3 spans 14 residues. With V trimmed by 2 bases and J by 5 bases, 4 bases remained unmatched. The V gene's germline CDR1 is SGHNT and CDR2 YYREEE (reference sequence). The CDR3 nucleotides are TGTGCCAGCAGCTTACAGGGGGCCAGGGAGACCCAGTACTTC. Its protein is CASSLQGARETQYF.

V gene TRBV29-1 combines with J gene TRBJ2-3; tentatively, D is TRBD1 (6 bases). V was clipped by 5 bases and J by 2 bases, with 14 bases between them. Germline lookup yields CDR1 SQVTM and CDR2 ANQGSEA. The CDR3 extends over 14 amino acids. Written as DNA, the CDR3 is TGCAGCGTTCGTTGGGCAGGGGTCACAGATACGCAGTATTTT. This gives the protein CSVRWAGVTDTQYF.

This chain joins TRBV25-1 and TRBJ2-1; the D gene is possibly TRBD2 (6 bases). The CDR3 is 14 residues long. V was pared by 5 bases and J by 6 bases, with 14 bases between. Germline lookup yields CDR1 MGHDK and CDR2 SYGVNS. Written as DNA, the CDR3 is TGTGCCAGCAGTCGTAGCGGAGGGTCCAATGAGCAGTTCTTC. It codes for CASSRSGGSNEQFF.

The V and J genes are TRBV5-4 and TRBJ2-1, with 9 bases that match TRBD2. The CDR3 is 16 amino acids. CDR1 is SGHNT and CDR2 is YYREEE in the germline V gene (reference sequence). J was trimmed by 5 bases and V by 5 bases; bases with no gene match: 11. Here the CDR3 DNA reads TGTGCCAGCAGGGCCTCAGGGAGCGGGAGGAACAATGAGCAGTTCTTC. Encoded protein: CASRASGSGRNNEQFF. The complete variable domain, with remaining parts taken from reference TRBV5-4 and TRBJ2-1, reads ETGVTQSPTHLIKTRGQQVTLRCSSQSGHNTVSWYQQALGQGPQFIFQYYREEENGRGNFPPRFSGLQFPNYSSELNVNALELDDSALYLCASRASGSGRNNEQFFGPGTRLTVL.

The chain joins TRBV7-2 to TRBJ2-5; D is uncertain. V lost 6 bases and J lost 4, with 12 bases in between. Germline values: CDR1 SGHTA, CDR2 FQGNSA. The CDR3 runs to 13 residues. CDR3 amino acids: CASRTDLRETQYF. CDR3 DNA: TGTGCCAGCAGAACCGACCTTCGAGAGACCCAGTACTTC.

Points on this clone: The identical CDR3 is also encoded by other nucleotide sequences in the sample. The V gene is TRBV5-1, the J gene TRBJ1-1; no clear D gene. CDR3 length: 13 amino acids. Germline V gives CDR1 SGHRS, CDR2 YFSETQ. V lost 4 bases, J lost 0 bases, and 7 bases lay in between. In nucleotides, the CDR3 is TGCGCCAGCAGCATAGGGATGAACACTGAAGCTTTCTTT. Translation: CASSIGMNTEAFF.

The J gene is TRBJ2-3, the V gene TRBV5-6, with D tentatively TRBD1 (6 bases). The CDR3 runs to 16 residues. Trimming took 3 bases from V and 0 from J, leaving 14 bases between them. Germline CDR1 and CDR2: SGHDT and YYEEEE. The CDR3 bases are TGTGCCAGCAGCTATGGGGGCAGCAGTAGCACAGATACGCAGTATTTT. Residues: CASSYGGSSSTDTQYF.

This sequence joins TRBV7-9 and TRBJ2-3; 7 bases match TRBD2. CDR3 length: 16 residues. The ends lost 4 bases at V and 4 bases at J; junction bases unmatched: 11. In germline, CDR1 is SEHNR, CDR2 FQNEAQ (reference sequence). CDR3 loop: CASSSVGGGAADTQYF. The CDR3 region has the DNA TGTGCCAGCAGCTCTGTGGGGGGGGGAGCGGCAGATACGCAGTATTTT.

This rearrangement joins TRBV30 to TRBJ2-1; 11 bases are a match to TRBD1. Germline V gives CDR1 GTSNPN, CDR2 SVGIG (reference sequence). Trimming cost V 1 base and J 2 bases; bases outside gene matches: 13. There are 19 residues in the CDR3. The CDR3 DNA reads TGTGCCTGGAGTGGGCGGACAGGGGGCTACGACGGCCCCTACAATGAGCAGTTCTTC. Translated: CAWSGRTGGYDGPYNEQFF. The full variable domain, in which reference TRBV30 and TRBJ2-1 provide the parts outside the CDR3, is SQTIHQWPATLVQPVGSPLSLECTVEGTSNPNLYWYRQAAGRGLQLLFYSVGIGQISSEVPQNLSASRPQDRQFILSSKKLLLSDSGFYLCAWSGRTGGYDGPYNEQFFGPGTRLTVL.

The chain recombines TRBV6-1 with TRBJ2-7; D not resolved. The germline CDR1 and CDR2 sequences are MNHNS and SASEGT. The CDR3 extends over 15 amino acids. The V end was cut by 2 bases, the J end by 0 bases, with 11 bases between. This chain's CDR3 is CASSEQVISSYEQYF. The CDR3 DNA reads TGTGCCAGCAGTGAACAGGTCATTTCCTCCTACGAGCAGTACTTC.

The chain combines TRBV18 with TRBJ1-1, with a tentative D call TRBD1 (5 bases). The CDR3 has 14 amino acids. Trimming took off 6 bases at V and 4 bases at J, with 15 bases between the two ends. CDR1 is KGHSH, CDR2 LQKENI, per germline. CDR3 sequence: CASSQTDPSTEAFF. As DNA, the CDR3 is TGTGCCAGCTCCCAGACAGACCCCAGCACTGAAGCTTTCTTT.

On this clone: Different DNA sequences within this sample yield the same CDR3. The gene calls are TRBV5-1 and TRBJ2-1; the D is unclear. The CDR3 loop spans 15 amino acids. Germline CDR1 reads SGHRS; CDR2 reads YFSETQ. Trimming stripped 0 bases from V and 0 bases from J, with 7 bases between. The CDR3 bases are TGCGCCAGCAGCTTGGGGTGGGGCTCCTACAATGAGCAGTTCTTC. Protein sequence: CASSLGWGSYNEQFF.

For the CDR3, the DNA is TGTGCCACCAGCAACCAGGTGTACACTGAAGCTTTCTTT. Translating it yields CATSNQVYTEAFF. The V call is TRBV15, the J call TRBJ1-1; D gene uncertain. Trimming removed 4 bases at V and 3 bases at J, with 9 bases between. CDR1 and CDR2 from the germline V gene are LNHNV and YYDKDF (reference sequence). There are 13 residues in the CDR3.

The chain couples TRBV15 to TRBJ2-1; 11 bases line up with TRBD2. CDR1 is LNHNV and CDR2 is YYDKDF in the germline V gene (reference sequence). V gave up 4 bases and J gave up 6 bases; unmatched junction bases: 5. This CDR3 is 15 amino acids long. The CDR3 sequence: CATSIFLAGGNEQFF. The CDR3 DNA sequence: TGTGCCACCAGCATATTCCTAGCGGGGGGCAATGAGCAGTTCTTC.

The chain joins TRBV28 to TRBJ1-1; a weak D match, TRBD1 (5 bases). The CDR3 is 14 residues long. Per germline, CDR1 MDHEN and CDR2 SYDVKM. V lost 3 bases and J 5 bases, leaving 13 bases between the germline ends. The CDR3 DNA follows: TGTGCCAGCAGTTTTTCGGGGGAGCGGACTGAAGCTTTCTTT. Protein product: CASSFSGERTEAFF.

The J gene is TRBJ2-7, the V gene TRBV5-1; 9 bases fit TRBD2. CDR1 and CDR2 from the germline V gene are SGHRS and YFSETQ. The CDR3 extends over 15 amino acids. The ends lost 0 bases at V and 5 bases at J; junction bases unmatched: 6. This CDR3 reads CASSLGLAEGHEQYF. The CDR3 DNA follows: TGCGCCAGCAGCTTGGGACTAGCGGAGGGGCACGAGCAGTACTTC.

The rearrangement links TRBV10-3 to TRBJ2-3; 7 nucleotides agree with TRBD2. Germline V gene data show CDR1 as ENHRY and CDR2 as SYGVKD. This CDR3 is 21 amino acids long. V lost 3 bases, J lost 2 bases, and 23 bases stayed unmatched. The CDR3 nucleotides read TGTGCCATCAGTGACCCCAGCGGGGAAACCAACCGAAATCCCTCCACAGATACGCAGTATTTT. Its translation is CAISDPSGETNRNPSTDTQYF.

V is TRBV2 and J is TRBJ2-5, with TRBD2 matching 9 bases. Germline V gene data show CDR1 as SNHLY and CDR2 as FYNNEI. The CDR3 is 13 residues long. V lost 10 bases to trimming and J lost 5 bases; unmatched junction nucleotides: 8. The DNA of the CDR3 is TGTGCCACCTTAGCGGGAGCACGGGAGACCCAGTACTTC. This translates into CATLAGARETQYF.

The chain joins TRBV10-3 to TRBJ2-4; no clear D gene. V was clipped by 0 bases and J by 0 bases, with 15 bases between them. Per germline, CDR1 ENHRY and CDR2 SYGVKD. There are 18 residues in the CDR3. The CDR3 DNA is TGTGCCATCAGTGAGTCGTTGGTGACATTACTAGCCAAAAACATTCAGTACTTC. Residues: CAISESLVTLLAKNIQYF.

J is TRBJ2-7 and V is TRBV5-1, with D perhaps matching TRBD1 or TRBD2 (6 bases each). This CDR3 comprises 16 residues. Between the trimmed V and J ends, which lost 0 bases and 3 bases, there was a span of 16 bases. Looked up from germline, CDR1 is SGHRS and CDR2 is YFSETQ. The CDR3 loop is CASSLADGGFDYEQYF. Written as DNA, the CDR3 is TGCGCCAGCAGCTTGGCCGACGGGGGCTTTGACTACGAGCAGTACTTC.

The DNA for the CDR3 is TGTGCCAGCAGCTTAGGGCCCCAGGCAGGCTACGAGCAGTACTTC. This encodes CASSLGPQAGYEQYF. The chain couples TRBV7-9 to TRBJ2-7; D gene unclear. The CDR3 loop spans 15 amino acids. Trimming removed 1 base from V and 3 bases from J, with 13 bases in between. From germline, CDR1 is SEHNR and CDR2 FQNEAQ (reference sequence).

The V gene is TRBV7-9, the J gene TRBJ2-7, with 12 nucleotides matching TRBD1. The CDR3 contains 16 residues. CDR1 is SEHNR and CDR2 is FQNEAQ in the germline V gene (reference sequence). J was trimmed by 5 bases and V by 4 bases; bases with no gene match: 9. As DNA, the CDR3 is TGTGCCAGCAGCTACGCTCGGGACAGGGGGCGGAACGAGCAGTACTTC. This codes for CASSYARDRGRNEQYF.

The chain combines TRBV6-5 with TRBJ2-7; D is unclear. With 2 bases removed from V and 2 bases from J, the gap between germline ends came to 16 bases. CDR1 is MNHEY, CDR2 SVGAGI, per germline. The CDR3 has 16 amino acids. CDR3 nucleotides: TGTGCCAGCAGTTACAGTCCGCCACTAACAGCCTACGAGCAGTACTTC. Amino acid sequence: CASSYSPPLTAYEQYF.